The clone carrying this T cell receptor beta chain was seen a few times. The antigen is unknown. The sample comes from a study of T cell responses to AZD1222 COVID-19 vaccine. Study-wide results and limits: White British people made up most donors, females outnumbered males, and clonal diversity was possibly underestimated.

The data were produced by immunoSEQ multiplex PCR, yet TCRdb's version contains in-frame clones alone and is incomplete. The sample includes about 170,000 clones, 90% of them seen just once. This sequence was found in an adult in good health. The source material was peripheral blood, sampled on day 0 of AZD1222 vaccination.

The CDR3 bases are TGTGCCAGCAGCTTATTTTTTAGTGTGGGAGCAGAGAGCGACAGGGGGCGGGGCTATGGCTACACCTTC. Protein sequence: CASSLFFSVGAESDRGRGYGYTF. The chain links TRBV13 to TRBJ1-2; TRBD1 aligns across 10 bases. With 2 bases clipped from V and 4 bases from J, the junction kept 28 bases outside the gene matches. The germline CDR1 and CDR2 sequences are PRHDT and FYEKMQ (reference sequence). This CDR3 spans 23 amino acids.